The clone carrying this TCR beta chain came up a few times. These data come from a study of T cells in Graves' hyperthyroidism and ophthalmopathy. TCR beta CDR3 sequences were amplified from RNA transcripts. A set of HTBI primers served as the primers for a first-round RT-PCR of the TCR CDR3. TCRdb re-analysed the multiplex PCR reads in MiXCR, keeping a single row per CDR3 protein. The sample shows about 500,000 distinct CDR3 sequences, roughly 15% of them seen only once. The CDR3 has 15 residues. Germline CDR1 reads DFQATT; CDR2 reads SNEGSKA (reference sequence). J lost 8 bases, V lost 6 bases, and 12 bases had no gene match.

The clonotype originates from a woman younger than 45 with Graves' ophthalmopathy. This chain links TRBV20-1 with TRBJ2-1; 11 bases match TRBD2. The sequencing input was blood. The CDR3 coding sequence is TGCAGTGCGCCGGGCGGCACTAGCGGGAGTTATGAGCAGTTCTTC. It codes for CSAPGGTSGSYEQFF.